This section outlines one T cell receptor (beta chain) sequence together with its context. Its antigen is currently unknown. V was shortened by 7 bases and J by 7 bases, with 19 bases between the two germline ends. CDR1 is SGHVS, CDR2 FQNEAQ, per germline. The CDR3 extends over 15 amino acids. Running of the assay took place at deep level. The method was immunoSEQ multiplex PCR; TCRdb's version includes in-frame clones alone and lacks a portion of them. The sample holds about 1.5 million clones, 95% to 97% seen once. This sample stems from a study of shared clonotypes between healthy human individuals. Study conclusions and caveats: Sequencing depth was expected to influence donor clonotype sharing. Larger estimated richness was generally recorded for naive subsets relative to memory subsets.

V and J are TRBV7-8 and TRBJ2-2; possible D gene TRBD2, 6 bases. The origin of this receptor is a man aged 25 to 40 in good health. Sequences were obtained from naive CD4+ T cells sorted from blood. Sample subset: CD45RA+ positively selected. The CDR3 is CASIKRISGNGELFF. For the CDR3, the DNA is TGTGCCAGCATAAAAAGGATTAGCGGTAACGGGGAGCTGTTTTTT.